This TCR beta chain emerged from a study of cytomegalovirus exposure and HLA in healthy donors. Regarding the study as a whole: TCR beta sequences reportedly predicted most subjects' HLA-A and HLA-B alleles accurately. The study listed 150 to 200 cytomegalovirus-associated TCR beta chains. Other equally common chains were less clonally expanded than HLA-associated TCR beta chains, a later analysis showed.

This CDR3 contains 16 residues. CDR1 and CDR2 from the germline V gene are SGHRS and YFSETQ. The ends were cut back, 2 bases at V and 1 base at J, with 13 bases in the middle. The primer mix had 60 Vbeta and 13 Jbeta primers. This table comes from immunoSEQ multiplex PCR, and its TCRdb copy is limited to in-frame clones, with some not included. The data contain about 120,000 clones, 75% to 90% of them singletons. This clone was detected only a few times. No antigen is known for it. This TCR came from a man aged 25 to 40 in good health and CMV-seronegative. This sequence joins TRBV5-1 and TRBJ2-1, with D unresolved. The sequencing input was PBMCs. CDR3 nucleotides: TGCGCCAGCAGCTTACCTCAGAATCCATCCTACAATGAGCAGTTCTTC. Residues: CASSLPQNPSYNEQFF. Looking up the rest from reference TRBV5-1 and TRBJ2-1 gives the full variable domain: KAGVTQTPRYLIKTRGQQVTLSCSPISGHRSVSWYQQTPGQGLQFLFEYFSETQRNKGNFPGRFSGRQFSNSRSEMNVSTLELGDSALYLCASSLPQNPSYNEQFFGPGTRLTVL.